This T cell receptor (beta chain) was sequenced for a study of blood T cells in healthy people across ages. CDR3 length: 17 amino acids. Germline V CDR1 and CDR2: SGHVS, FNYEAQ. The V end lost 0 bases, the J end lost 10 bases, and 22 bases lay between the germline ends. Study-level findings and limits: Whereas aged donors had fewer naive CD4+ cells, long-lived donors had more of them and higher diversity. Using unsorted PBMCs precluded a conclusive naive versus antigen-experienced comparison.

In the case of this clonotype: Antigen unknown.

A second PCR of 7 to 11 cycles used a sample-barcoded 5' primer and a J-beta primer mix. Carrying 12 random nucleotides, a template-switch adaptor labeled each individual cDNA molecule. TCRdb ran MiXCR on the 5' RACE reads and lists one entry per CDR3 protein. The sample has 540,000 or so distinct CDR3 sequences, around half seen once. This TCR was sampled from an elderly man in good health. V and J are TRBV7-6 and TRBJ2-1, with D perhaps being TRBD1 or TRBD2 (6 bases each). Sequencing input: blood. DNA of the CDR3: TGTGCCAGCAGCTTAGCAGGGGGGTCCCGCCCTTCAAGGGAGCAGTTCTTC. This translates into CASSLAGGSRPSREQFF.